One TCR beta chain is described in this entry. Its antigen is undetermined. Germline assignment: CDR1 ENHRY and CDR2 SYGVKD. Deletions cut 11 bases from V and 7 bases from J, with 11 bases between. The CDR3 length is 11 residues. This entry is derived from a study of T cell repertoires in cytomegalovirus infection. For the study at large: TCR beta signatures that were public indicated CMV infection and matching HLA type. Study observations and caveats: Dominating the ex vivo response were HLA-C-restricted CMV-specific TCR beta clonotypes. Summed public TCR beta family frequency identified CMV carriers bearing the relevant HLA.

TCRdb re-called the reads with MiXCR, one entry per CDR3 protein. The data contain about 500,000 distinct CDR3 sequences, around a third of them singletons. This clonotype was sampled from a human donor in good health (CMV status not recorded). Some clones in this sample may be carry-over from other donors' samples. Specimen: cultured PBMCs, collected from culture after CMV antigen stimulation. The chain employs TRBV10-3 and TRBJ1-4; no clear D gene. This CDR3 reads CALQTFEKLFF. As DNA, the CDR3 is TGTGCCCTACAAACCTTTGAAAAACTGTTTTTT.